The 26 T cell receptor beta chains below all came from one sample that was sequenced in a study of cytomegalovirus exposure and HLA in healthy donors. PCR employed 60 Vbeta and 13 Jbeta primers. TCRdb keeps only in-frame clones here, not all; method: immunoSEQ multiplex PCR. The sample gives approximately 110,000 clones, 80% of which show up once; 6.9% is in the top ten. What was sequenced was PBMCs. Receptors originate from a man aged 30 to 39 in good health and CMV-seropositive.

The chain joins TRBV30 to TRBJ2-7, with TRBD1 matching 7 bases. The length of the CDR3 is 15 residues. The germline V gene has CDR1 GTSNPN and CDR2 SVGIG (reference sequence). V lost 4 bases to trimming and J lost 5 bases; unmatched junction nucleotides: 14. Written as DNA, the CDR3 is TGTGCCTGGATTTTCACCGGGACAGTGCCTCACGAGCAGTACTTC. This gives the protein CAWIFTGTVPHEQYF.

In this sample, this clone turned up once. This chain uses TRBV5-1 with TRBJ2-3, with a tentative D call TRBD1 (8 bases). The CDR3 runs 17 residues. Germline CDR1 reads SGHRS; CDR2 reads YFSETQ. Trimming took 4 bases from V and 4 from J, leaving 22 bases between them. DNA of the CDR3: TGCGCCAGCAGCCTGGGAGCACAGGGGGGGGCCCCAGATACGCAGTATTTT. Protein product: CASSLGAQGGAPDTQYF.

The chain links TRBV6-5 to TRBJ2-1, with D perhaps TRBD2 (6 bases). The V end lost 6 bases, the J end lost 7 bases, and 19 bases lay between the germline ends. Germline values: CDR1 MNHEY, CDR2 SVGAGI. The CDR3 totals 15 residues. CDR3 coding DNA: TGTGCCAGCAGCCCGCGGGGCGGGAAACGTAATGAGCAGTTCTTC. Its protein product is CASSPRGGKRNEQFF.

The chain uses TRBV2 and TRBJ1-2; 11 positions match TRBD1. The CDR3 has 14 amino acids. Germline V gene lookup returns CDR1 SNHLY and CDR2 FYNNEI. V lost 8 bases, J lost 6 bases, and 8 bases stayed unmatched. The CDR3 reads CASPGQGVSDGYTF. The CDR3, as DNA: TGTGCCAGCCCGGGACAGGGGGTTTCGGATGGCTACACCTTC.

This sequence joins TRBV2 and TRBJ2-3; D call uncertain. The CDR3 spans 16 residues. V gave up 6 bases and J gave up 2 bases, with 18 bases separating them. CDR1 and CDR2 (germline): SNHLY, FYNNEI. Here the CDR3 reads CASSRARGRFTDTQYF. In DNA, the CDR3 is TGTGCCAGCAGCCGAGCCCGTGGCAGGTTCACAGATACGCAGTATTTT.

The gene calls are TRBV7-2 and TRBJ2-4, with TRBD2 as a possible D gene (5 bases). Per germline, CDR1 SGHTA and CDR2 FQGNSA. V lost 2 bases and J lost 7, with 15 bases in between. CDR3 length equals 15 residues. CDR3 loop: CASSLSRVRRNIQYF. CDR3 in DNA: TGTGCCAGCAGCTTATCTCGGGTGAGGAGGAACATTCAGTACTTC.

The genes are TRBV5-1 and TRBJ1-5, with TRBD1 matching over 7 bases. Germline loops: CDR1 SGHRS, CDR2 YFSETQ. J gave up 3 bases and V 4 bases, and 7 bases lay outside the gene matches. This CDR3 has 15 residues. The CDR3 sequence is CASSLGTALNQPQHF. CDR3 sequence (DNA): TGCGCCAGCAGCCTGGGGACAGCTCTCAATCAGCCCCAGCATTTT.

V usage is TRBV4-1 and J usage is TRBJ1-5; tentative D call: TRBD1 (5 bases). Germline CDR1 reads MGHRA; CDR2 reads YSYEKL. The CDR3 runs 15 residues. V was shortened by 0 bases and J by 3 bases, with 9 bases between the two germline ends. The CDR3 DNA reads TGCGCCAGCAGCCAAGAAGACAGATTCAATCAGCCCCAGCATTTT. The encoded protein is CASSQEDRFNQPQHF.

V usage is TRBV19 and J usage is TRBJ1-1, with D maybe TRBD1 (6 bases). This CDR3 contains 16 residues. V gave up 5 bases and J gave up 1 base, with 17 bases separating them. Germline CDR1 LNHDA, CDR2 SQIVND (reference sequence). CDR3 coding DNA: TGTGCCAGTAGTCACCACCGACAGGACAAGAACACTGAAGCTTTCTTT. It codes for CASSHHRQDKNTEAFF.

This clone showed up just once. This chain links TRBV5-1 with TRBJ2-7; the D gene is possibly TRBD1 (6 bases). V gave up 0 bases and J gave up 3 bases, with 16 bases separating them. This CDR3 spans 16 amino acids. Germline assignment: CDR1 SGHRS and CDR2 YFSETQ. This CDR3 is CASSLAAAGDNYEQYF. The CDR3 DNA reads as TGCGCCAGCAGCTTGGCTGCGGCAGGGGACAACTACGAGCAGTACTTC.

The rearrangement uses TRBV4-3 and TRBJ2-5; TRBD1 agrees at 10 bases. The end of the DNA aligns better with TRBJ2-7, so the J call may be wrong. CDR3 length: 17 amino acids. Germline V gene lookup returns CDR1 LGHNA and CDR2 YSLEER. Here the CDR3 reads CASSQDQRTGGSYEQYF. CDR3 in DNA: TGCGCCAGCAGCCAAGATCAGAGGACAGGGGGCTCCTACGAGCAGTACTTC.

The V gene is TRBV6-4, the J gene TRBJ2-1, with D maybe TRBD2 (6 bases). The CDR3 loop spans 15 amino acids. CDR1 is MRHNA and CDR2 is SNTAGT in the germline V gene. Trimming cost V 3 bases and J 3 bases, with 12 bases left between them. The CDR3 is CASSEWAGIYNEQFF. The CDR3 DNA reads as TGTGCCAGCAGTGAATGGGCGGGAATCTACAATGAGCAGTTCTTC.

This clone was recorded once. The rearrangement joins TRBV6-1 to TRBJ1-1, with a possible D match to TRBD1 (5 bases). Germline CDR1 is MNHNS and CDR2 is SASEGT. V was pared by 2 bases and J by 4 bases, with 14 bases between. This CDR3 region has 15 residues. The DNA of the CDR3 is TGTGCCAGCAGTGAAAGGCTCGCGGGGCGCACTGAAGCTTTCTTT. Its protein is CASSERLAGRTEAFF.

This clone was recorded only once. J is TRBJ1-1 and V is TRBV9; weak D call: TRBD1 (5 bases). The CDR3 runs 16 residues. V shed 5 bases and J shed 4 bases, with 21 bases lying between them. Germline V gives CDR1 SGDLS, CDR2 YYNGEE. The CDR3 is CASRTQTGRGVTEAFF. The CDR3, as DNA: TGTGCCAGCAGAACCCAGACCGGACGGGGGGTCACTGAAGCTTTCTTT.

There are a few counts of this clone. The chain recombines TRBV19 with TRBJ1-2; D call uncertain. This CDR3 is 16 amino acids long. The V gene's germline CDR1 is LNHDA and CDR2 SQIVND (reference sequence). V dropped 6 bases and J dropped 0 bases, with 17 bases sitting between them. This CDR3 reads CASSRIHRATNYGYTF. CDR3 DNA: TGTGCCAGTAGCCGGATCCACAGAGCAACTAACTATGGCTACACCTTC. Using reference TRBV19 and TRBJ1-2 for the parts outside the CDR3, the full variable domain is DGGITQSPKYLFRKEGQNVTLSCEQNLNHDAMYWYRQDPGQGLRLIYYSQIVNDFQKGDIAEGYSVSREKKESFPLTVTSAQKNPTAFYLCASSRIHRATNYGYTFGSGTRLTVV.

The chain has TRBV15 and TRBJ1-3; D is unclear. From germline, CDR1 is LNHNV and CDR2 YYDKDF (reference sequence). Deletions cut 3 bases from V and 2 bases from J, with 11 bases between. The CDR3 runs to 15 residues. The chain's CDR3 is CATSSPTRTGNTIYF. CDR3 coding DNA: TGTGCCACCAGCAGCCCGACAAGGACTGGAAACACCATATATTTT.

This clone was counted a few times. The V call is TRBV18, the J call TRBJ2-2; 9 nucleotides align to TRBD1. After removal of 6 bases from V and 3 bases from J, the junction contained 8 bases not matched to a gene. This CDR3 is 16 amino acids long. The germline V gene encodes CDR1 KGHSH and CDR2 LQKENI. The CDR3 DNA follows: TGTGCCAGCTCCCAAAGGACAGGGGTCGACACCGGGGAGCTGTTTTTT. This translates into CASSQRTGVDTGELFF.

V is TRBV13 and J is TRBJ1-1; D possibly corresponds to TRBD1 (5 bases). The V end lost 5 bases, the J end lost 6 bases, and 19 bases lay between the germline ends. There are 15 residues in the CDR3. Germline loops: CDR1 PRHDT, CDR2 FYEKMQ (reference sequence). Written as DNA, the CDR3 is TGTGCCAGCAGCCCCTTCAGGGATTCTTGGGCTGAAGCTTTCTTT. Translating gives CASSPFRDSWAEAFF.

The chain recombines TRBV7-8 with TRBJ2-1, with 12 bases fitting TRBD2. CDR1 is SGHVS, CDR2 FQNEAQ, per germline. The V segment lost 1 base and the J segment 4 bases; nucleotides outside the gene matches: 5. This CDR3 region has 17 residues. CDR3 in amino acids: CASSLGPLAGGYNEQFF. The CDR3 DNA sequence: TGTGCCAGCAGCTTAGGACCCCTAGCGGGGGGGTACAATGAGCAGTTCTTC.

This chain links TRBV5-1 with TRBJ2-7, with a tentative D call TRBD1 (6 bases). The germline V gene encodes CDR1 SGHRS and CDR2 YFSETQ. The CDR3 is made up of 14 amino acids. V was clipped by 4 bases and J by 0 bases, with 11 bases between them. The CDR3 sequence is CASSTGQNSYEQYF. The CDR3 DNA sequence: TGCGCCAGCAGCACCGGACAGAACTCCTACGAGCAGTACTTC.

V usage is TRBV25-1 and J usage is TRBJ2-5; a possible D gene is TRBD1 (6 bases). The CDR3 sequence is 13 residues long. The germline gives CDR1 MGHDK, CDR2 SYGVNS. V was pared by 8 bases and J by 4 bases, with 14 bases between. The CDR3 spells CASQGTGRETQYF. In DNA, the CDR3 is TGTGCCAGCCAGGGGACCGGACGAGAGACCCAGTACTTC.

The chain couples TRBV11-1 to TRBJ1-5, with TRBD1 identical over 8 bases. This CDR3 contains 14 residues. The V gene's germline CDR1 is SGHAT and CDR2 FQDESV (reference sequence). V lost 5 bases and J lost 2; bases outside the gene matches: 2. The CDR3 spells CASSKDRGNQPQHF. CDR3 nucleotide sequence: TGTGCCAGCAGCAAGGACAGGGGCAATCAGCCCCAGCATTTT.

This clone was seen a few times. The V and J genes are TRBV30 and TRBJ2-4; D not resolved. The V and J ends lost 0 bases and 3 bases respectively, with 12 bases between them. Germline lookup yields CDR1 GTSNPN and CDR2 SVGIG (reference sequence). The CDR3 is 15 amino acids. CDR3 sequence: CAWSVATRHKNIQYF. The CDR3 region has the DNA TGTGCCTGGAGTGTAGCCACGAGACACAAAAACATTCAGTACTTC.

V is TRBV18 and J is TRBJ2-7, with a possible D match to TRBD1 (5 bases). Germline CDR1 KGHSH, CDR2 LQKENI. V was shortened by 2 bases and J by 6 bases, with 14 bases between the two germline ends. The CDR3 totals 14 residues. The CDR3 spells CASSPSAGMSEQYF. CDR3 coding DNA: TGTGCCAGCTCACCATCGGCAGGGATGAGCGAGCAGTACTTC. Together with reference TRBV18 and TRBJ2-7, the CDR3 gives the full variable domain: NAGVMQNPRHLVRRRGQEARLRCSPMKGHSHVYWYRQLPEEGLKFMVYLQKENIIDESGMPKERFSAEFPKEGPSILRIQQVVRGDSAAYFCASSPSAGMSEQYFGPGTRLTVT.

V and J are TRBV12-5 and TRBJ2-3, with TRBD1 matching over 12 bases. J gave up 4 bases and V 1 base, and 0 bases lay outside the gene matches. Germline-derived CDR1 and CDR2 are LGHNT and FRNRAP. The CDR3 consists of 15 residues. The CDR3 DNA reads as TGTGCTAGTGGTTTGGGGGACAGGGGGCCAGATACGCAGTATTTT. This gives the protein CASGLGDRGPDTQYF.

V usage is TRBV27 and J usage is TRBJ2-1; 9 nucleotides align to TRBD2. This CDR3 spans 15 amino acids. After removal of 3 bases from V and 4 bases from J, the junction contained 4 bases not matched to a gene. From germline, CDR1 is MNHEY and CDR2 SMNVEV (reference sequence). CDR3 protein: CASSFQSGGYNEQFF. The CDR3 region has the DNA TGTGCCAGCAGTTTCCAAAGCGGGGGGTACAATGAGCAGTTCTTC.